Listed below are T cell receptor beta chains from one sample, sequenced in a study of beta chain features in type 1 diabetes. TCRdb's copy holds only in-frame clones and misses some; the assay was immunoSEQ multiplex PCR. The sample has about 660,000 clones, more than 13% seen once; the top ten hold 0.035% to 0.045%. The specimen sequenced was naive CD4+ T cells from blood. The receptors were gathered from a man aged 18-30 years with type 1 diabetes. CDR3s include the opening cysteine and the closing phenylalanine or tryptophan. A D gene is named only where the DNA matches it firmly. Clone size, where shown, is once, few, many, or a class for clones that have expanded.

TRBJ2-5	TRBD2	TRBV7-3	.	TGTGCCAGCAGCTCTCGGGGAGGGAAGGGAGAGACCCAGTACTTC	CASSSRGGKGETQYF
TRBJ2-7	.	TRBV5-1	few	TGCGCCAGCAGCCCCCGACCGGATTCCTACGAGCAGTACTTC	CASSPRPDSYEQYF
TRBJ1-6	.	TRBV30	.	TGTGCCTGGACCCCCGGGGGCAACTTTTCACCCCTCCACTTT	CAWTPGGNFSPLHF
TRBJ1-2	.	TRBV5-1	.	TGCGCCAGCAGCTTGGTGGTTGGGGTGGACTATGGCTACACCTTC	CASSLVVGVDYGYTF
TRBJ1-4	.	TRBV5-4	few	TGTGCCATCCAAACCAGAGTTAATGAAAAACTGTTTTTT	CAIQTRVNEKLFF
TRBJ1-3	TRBD1	TRBV15	.	TGTGCCACCATGGCAGGGGGCCCTGGAAACACCATATATTTT	CATMAGGPGNTIYF
TRBJ2-5	.	TRBV6-5	few	TGTGCCAGCAGTTACAGGGCGGAGCCGGGCGAGACCCAGTACTTC	CASSYRAEPGETQYF
TRBJ1-5	TRBD1	TRBV28	.	TGTGCCAGCAGTTTTGGGGCTCGGGGACAGGCTAGCAATCAGCCCCAGCATTTT	CASSFGARGQASNQPQHF
TRBJ2-1	TRBD2	TRBV28	few	TGTGCCAGCAGCCTGGGGGCTAGCGGGAGAAGTAGGCAGTTCTTC	CASSLGASGRSRQFF
TRBJ1-1	.	TRBV30	few	TGTGCCTGGATGAATGGGGGCAACACTGAAGCTTTCTTT	CAWMNGGNTEAFF
TRBJ2-2	.	TRBV15	.	TGTGCCACCAGCAGTTGGGGGGCCCCGAACACCGGGGAGCTGTTTTTT	CATSSWGAPNTGELFF
TRBJ1-4	TRBD1	TRBV4-3	few	TGCGCCAGCAGCCGCAAGCTTTATGGGACAGAAGCAACTAATGAAAAACTGTTTTTT	CASSRKLYGTEATNEKLFF
TRBJ2-4	TRBD1	TRBV4-3	few	TGCGCCAGCAGCCACGGAAGACAGGGGATGGACATTCAGTACTTC	CASSHGRQGMDIQYF
TRBJ1-1	.	TRBV5-4	.	TGTGCCAGCAGTTATCAGGGCAACACTGAAGCTTTCTTT	CASSYQGNTEAFF
TRBJ2-5	.	TRBV14	.	TGTGCCAGCAGCCAATCCTTCCAAGAGACCCAGTACTTC	CASSQSFQETQYF
TRBJ1-6	.	TRBV9	.	TGTGCCAGCAGCGCGGCGAATTCACCCCTCCACTTT	CASSAANSPLHF
TRBJ2-7	.	TRBV5-4	.	TGTGCCAGCAGCTTGGGCACAGGGAGCTCCTACGAGCAGTACTTC	CASSLGTGSSYEQYF
TRBJ2-7	.	TRBV30	.	TGTGCCTGGAGAGGGGGACATGCCGCCTCCGAGCAGTACTTC	CAWRGGHAASEQYF
TRBJ1-1	.	TRBV9	few	TGTGCCAGCAGCGTAGGGCAGGGGCTGTCGAACACTGAAGCTTTCTTT	CASSVGQGLSNTEAFF
TRBJ2-2	.	TRBV5-1	few	TGCGCCAGCAGCTCCTCTGTTAAGGGGGAGCTGTTTTTT	CASSSSVKGELFF
TRBJ2-7	.	TRBV29-1	.	TGCAGCGTTGTTTTCCCCTCTGACGAGCAGTACTTC	CSVVFPSDEQYF
TRBJ1-1	.	TRBV29-1	few	TGCAGTATTTTTATCTACACTGAAGCTTTCTTT	CSIFIYTEAFF
TRBJ2-7	.	TRBV28	few	TGTGCCAGCAGTTTATACAGGGCCTCAGGGTACGACGAGCAGTACTTC	CASSLYRASGYDEQYF
TRBJ2-7	TRBD1	TRBV29-1	few	TGCAGCGTTGGGGTGACAGGGGGAAACGAGCAGTACTTC	CSVGVTGGNEQYF
TRBJ2-3	TRBD2	TRBV9	.	TGTGCCAGCAGCGCTAGCGGGAGTGGCACAGATACGCAGTATTTT	CASSASGSGTDTQYF
TRBJ2-7	TRBD1	TRBV11-2	.	TGTGCCAGCAGCCGACAGGGGCGTTTTTACGAGCAGTACTTC	CASSRQGRFYEQYF